This paragraph reports one T cell receptor (beta chain). Its target is unknown. TCRdb reanalysed the 5' RACE reads using MiXCR and keeps one entry per CDR3 protein. The sample contains 200,000 to 300,000 distinct CDR3 sequences, roughly 13% of which appear only once. CDR1 SQVTM and CDR2 ANQGSEA come from the germline V gene. V was trimmed by 7 bases and J by 0 bases, leaving 3 bases between them. This CDR3 has 10 residues. The source of the sample is a study of T cells after yellow fever vaccination. Study background: Those fractions that held only low numbers of cells were prepared using the SMART-Seq v4 Ultra Low Input RNA kit.

General study findings and limits: Only a minor proportion of clonotypes was detected across both CD4 and CD8 compartments.

The rearrangement uses TRBV29-1 and TRBJ2-5; D gene ambiguous. The input for sequencing was CD4+ T cells sorted from PBMCs, taken 45 days after the yellow fever booster vaccination. The receptor's source is a man aged 25 to 40 who received the YFV17D yellow fever vaccine. For the CDR3, the DNA is TGCAGCGGGTACCAAGAGACCCAGTACTTC. This encodes CSGYQETQYF.